Below are 5 T cell receptor beta chains sequenced from a single sample in a study of beta chain features in type 1 diabetes. Expressed TCRB transcripts got sequenced, as all isolated RNA was reverse transcribed. This table comes from immunoSEQ multiplex PCR, and its TCRdb copy is limited to in-frame clones, with some not included. The table has roughly 150,000 clones, around 10% seen once. Sequenced sample: central memory CD4+ T cells from blood. These receptors all stem from a man younger than 30 in good health.

This rearrangement joins TRBV30 to TRBJ2-1, with 10 bases fitting TRBD2. The V gene end was trimmed by 6 bases and the J gene end by 11 bases; junction bases not matched to a gene: 13. The CDR3 is 14 amino acids. Per germline, CDR1 GTSNPN and CDR2 SVGIG (reference sequence). The CDR3 loop is CACRGSGGAVKQFF. DNA of the CDR3: TGTGCCTGTAGGGGCAGCGGGGGGGCCGTAAAGCAGTTCTTC. The variable domain in full, with the rest retrieved from reference TRBV30 and TRBJ2-1, is SQTIHQWPATLVQPVGSPLSLECTVEGTSNPNLYWYRQAAGRGLQLLFYSVGIGQISSEVPQNLSASRPQDRQFILSSKKLLLSDSGFYLCACRGSGGAVKQFFGPGTRLTVL.

This clone occurred a few times. This rearrangement joins TRBV7-2 to TRBJ1-3; no clear D gene. The V gene lost 5 bases and the J gene lost 0 bases, with 8 bases spanning the gap. From germline, CDR1 is SGHTA and CDR2 FQGNSA. CDR3 length: 14 residues. CDR3 nucleotide sequence: TGTGCCAGCAGCCCGGCGGGCTCTGGAAACACCATATATTTT. As protein: CASSPAGSGNTIYF.

This clone was picked up a small number of times. This chain joins TRBV7-6 and TRBJ2-2; D possibly matches TRBD1 or TRBD2 (5 bases each). V was cut by 4 bases and J by 10 bases, with 13 bases left in between. The CDR3 extends over 13 amino acids. CDR1 is SGHVS, CDR2 FNYEAQ, per germline. CDR3 sequence (DNA): TGTGCCAGCAGCTCCCAACGAGGGGAGGAGCTGTTTTTT. This codes for CASSSQRGEELFF.

There are a few counts of this clone. The chain has TRBV19 and TRBJ1-1; unclear D gene. This CDR3 contains 13 residues. Between the trimmed V and J ends, which lost 7 bases and 0 bases, there was a span of 9 bases. From germline, CDR1 is LNHDA and CDR2 SQIVND (reference sequence). The CDR3 sequence is CASKDGMNTEAFF. CDR3 sequence (DNA): TGTGCCAGTAAGGACGGCATGAACACTGAAGCTTTCTTT.

The V call is TRBV7-2, the J call TRBJ2-5; possible D gene TRBD2, 5 bases. This CDR3 comprises 16 residues. Per germline, CDR1 SGHTA and CDR2 FQGNSA. Trimming cost V 1 base and J 2 bases, with 14 bases left between them. CDR3 in amino acids: CASSLVGQRGQETQYF. CDR3 DNA sequence: TGTGCCAGCAGCTTAGTAGGTCAGAGAGGGCAAGAGACCCAGTACTTC.